This TCR beta chain was identified in a study of Graves' ophthalmopathy and Graves' hyperthyroidism. The TCR beta CDR3 regions underwent amplification from RNA transcripts. HTBI primers primed a first-round RT-PCR, and a second-round multiplex PCR followed. TCRdb ran MiXCR on the multiplex PCR reads and lists one entry per CDR3 protein. This table has fewer than 400,000 distinct CDR3 sequences, approximately 20% appearing once. This clonotype was seen many times. Germline values: CDR1 SQVTM, CDR2 ANQGSEA. Losses at the gene ends were 7 bases for V and 7 bases for J; bases not matched to a gene: 8. The CDR3 is made up of 15 amino acids.

The rearrangement links TRBV29-1 to TRBJ2-2, with 14 bases fitting TRBD2. Sequencing input: peripheral blood. This clonotype originated in a woman aged 18-29 years with Graves' ophthalmopathy. The CDR3 region has the DNA TGCAGCGGCGGACTAGCGGGGGGCCTTAGCGGGGAGCTGTTTTTT. Its protein product is CSGGLAGGLSGELFF.